The clone carrying this T cell receptor beta chain showed up just a few times. This sample is drawn from a study of early T cells in non-severe SARS-CoV-2 infection. Study details: Bulk RNA from unsorted whole blood was sequenced; chains were unpaired.

Germline CDR1 reads MDHEN; CDR2 reads SYDVKM. Trimming cost V 6 bases and J 0 bases, with 17 bases left between them. This CDR3 region has 16 residues. Unique molecular identifiers tagged individual cDNA molecules. TCRdb reanalysed the 5' RACE reads using MiXCR and keeps one entry per CDR3 protein. The data contain more than 20,000 distinct CDR3 sequences, 3.5% to 5.5% of them singletons. The chain joins TRBV28 to TRBJ1-2; D not resolved. The clonotype originates from an adult who was a healthcare worker with PCR-confirmed SARS-CoV-2 infection or an uninfected control (not recorded which). Sequenced input: whole blood. The CDR3 region is CASRGRVRDSNYGYTF. CDR3 in DNA: TGTGCCAGCAGGGGCCGGGTGAGGGATTCTAACTATGGCTACACCTTC.